This entry describes one TCR beta chain. Its binding antigen is unknown. No much larger clonotype is one base removed from it; base qualities were not supplied. Other DNA sequences from this sample encode an identical CDR3 as well. The CDR3 starts with the cysteine, ends with the phenylalanine, and has 13 residues. Only the CDR3 DNA is retained, 39 bases long and in frame from the first base. V was cut back by 8 bases and J by 0 bases, leaving a gap of 10 bases between them. Per the germline V gene, MGHDK is the CDR1 and SYGVNS is the CDR2. The data stem from a study of T cell changes during pregnancy in multiple sclerosis (dated by TCRdb to about 2019). As for the study more broadly: In women with multiple sclerosis, the researchers looked at how the T cell repertoire shifted as pregnancy progressed.

Library construction relied on the immunoSEQ multiplex PCR assay. Sourced from immuneACCESS, this table was stored by TCRdb with only in-frame sequences that have V and J called. A share of the clones is absent; for the studies checked, an unresolved V gene accounts for under half, and the remainder has no known explanation. A total of some 59,000 clones appear in this sample, around 91% of them only once. 6% to 7.5% of the sample goes to the ten largest clones. The receptor chain draws on TRBV25-1 and TRBJ1-1, with the D gene too uncertain to name. This sequence originates from a female donor in good health, enrolled as a control in a pregnancy study. Sequencing was performed on peripheral blood, taken in the third trimester of pregnancy. This receptor carries the CDR3 CASSDGMNTEAFF. The DNA is as follows: TGTGCCAGCTCGGACGGGATGAACACTGAAGCTTTCTTT.